The sequence of this TCR beta chain was determined in a study of blood T cell repertoires in COVID-19. The assay was immunoSEQ multiplex PCR, and TCRdb's table has in-frame clones only and misses some. The data contain about 200,000 clones, around 80% of them seen just once; the ten biggest clones take up approximately 16%. Germline values: CDR1 MNHNY, CDR2 SVGAGI (reference sequence). This CDR3 is built from 15 residues. Trimming took off 6 bases at V and 7 bases at J, with 16 bases between the two ends. J is TRBJ1-6 and V is TRBV6-6, with D unresolved. The specimen sequenced was PBMCs or T cells enriched from blood (not recorded which). The receptor's source is a woman between 50 and 59 years old with acute COVID-19. As DNA, the CDR3 is TGTGCCAGCAGGAAGCCTGAGGGAGAGAATTCACCCCTCCACTTT. Its translation is CASRKPEGENSPLHF.